Following are 23 T cell receptor beta chains from one sample sequenced in a study of monozygotic twins with inflammatory bowel disease. TCRdb derives one entry per CDR3 protein from the 5' RACE reads, leaving out DNA. The sample includes 330,000 or so distinct CDR3 sequences. The sequenced sample consisted of blood. The receptors originated from a human donor with ulcerative colitis or Crohn's disease, or a healthy co-twin of an affected twin (not recorded which).

The V call is TRBV27, the J call TRBJ2-7; absent DNA, TCRdb's TRBD1 call cannot be checked. The CDR3 has 16 amino acids. Germline V gene data show CDR1 as MNHEY and CDR2 as SMNVEV (reference sequence). CDR3 sequence reads: CASSQYPGTPSYEQYF.

The rearrangement uses TRBV20-1 and TRBJ2-7; lacking DNA, the TRBD1 call made by TCRdb goes unchecked. The V gene's germline CDR1 is DFQATT and CDR2 SNEGSKA (reference sequence). CDR3 size: 18 residues. CDR3 residues: CSASMGQRATGADYEQYF.

J is TRBJ2-2 and V is TRBV24-1. The CDR3 extends over 13 amino acids. Germline-derived CDR1 and CDR2 are KGHDR and SFDVKD. CDR3 in amino acids: CATSDGHTGELFF.

The V gene is TRBV20-1, the J gene TRBJ1-2. Germline V gives CDR1 DFQATT, CDR2 SNEGSKA (reference sequence). This CDR3 is 13 amino acids long. The CDR3 sequence: CSAVRPANYGYTF.

This chain connects TRBV27 to TRBJ2-7; checking the TCRdb D call of TRBD1 is not possible without DNA. The CDR3 runs to 16 residues. Germline lookup yields CDR1 MNHEY and CDR2 SMNVEV (reference sequence). The CDR3 here is CASSFQSGTGLYEQYF.

The rearrangement joins TRBV19 to TRBJ2-3; the TCRdb call, TRBD2, lacks DNA for checking. Germline values: CDR1 LNHDA, CDR2 SQIVND (reference sequence). The CDR3 has 13 residues. The chain's CDR3 is CASSSREGDTQYF.

This rearrangement joins TRBV5-1 to TRBJ1-4; TCRdb's D call, TRBD1, is unchecked because there is no DNA. CDR3 length equals 17 residues. In germline, CDR1 is SGHRS, CDR2 YFSETQ. The CDR3 spells CASSPQDRQGANEKLFF. Based on the CDR3 plus reference TRBV5-1 and TRBJ1-4, the full variable domain is KAGVTQTPRYLIKTRGQQVTLSCSPISGHRSVSWYQQTPGQGLQFLFEYFSETQRNKGNFPGRFSGRQFSNSRSEMNVSTLELGDSALYLCASSPQDRQGANEKLFFGSGTQLSVL.

This chain links TRBV6-2 or TRBV6-3 with TRBJ2-1; there is no DNA to check the TCRdb D call of TRBD1. The germline V gene has CDR1 MNHEY and CDR2 SVGEGT. This CDR3 spans 15 amino acids. This CDR3 reads CASSLQGGMYNEQFF.

This chain connects TRBV19 to TRBJ2-1. CDR1 is LNHDA and CDR2 is SQIVND in the germline V gene (reference sequence). This CDR3 spans 16 amino acids. The CDR3 sequence is CASSIDPLATYNEQFF. The variable domain in full, completed from reference TRBV19 and TRBJ2-1, reads DGGITQSPKYLFRKEGQNVTLSCEQNLNHDAMYWYRQDPGQGLRLIYYSQIVNDFQKGDIAEGYSVSREKKESFPLTVTSAQKNPTAFYLCASSIDPLATYNEQFFGPGTRLTVL.

The rearrangement joins TRBV7-2 to TRBJ2-7. The CDR3 is 14 amino acids. CDR1 SGHTA and CDR2 FQGNSA come from the germline V gene. The CDR3 sequence: CASSLGLQNYEQYF. The full variable domain, its missing parts supplied by reference TRBV7-2 and TRBJ2-7, is GAGVSQSPSNKVTEKGKDVELRCDPISGHTALYWYRQSLGQGLEFLIYFQGNSAPDKSGLPSDRFSAERTGGSVSTLTIQRTQQEDSAVYLCASSLGLQNYEQYFGPGTRLTVT.

The V gene is TRBV3-1, the J gene TRBJ2-7; the D gene TCRdb calls, TRBD2, cannot be checked with no DNA. This CDR3 spans 17 amino acids. Germline values: CDR1 LGHDT, CDR2 YNNKEL (reference sequence). CDR3 sequence reads: CASSPPGTSGRKYEQYF.

The chain joins TRBV7-9 to TRBJ1-1; TCRdb designates TRBD1, a call that cannot be tested without DNA. The CDR3 is made up of 12 amino acids. CDR1 is SEHNR and CDR2 is FQNEAQ in the germline V gene (reference sequence). CDR3 sequence: CASSLTLGEAFF. The whole variable domain, remainder taken from reference TRBV7-9 and TRBJ1-1, is DTGVSQNPRHKITKRGQNVTFRCDPISEHNRLYWYRQTLGQGPEFLTYFQNEAQLEKSRLLSDRFSAERPKGSFSTLEIQRTEQGDSAMYLCASSLTLGEAFFGQGTRLTVV.

The rearrangement uses TRBV18 and TRBJ2-1; the TCRdb call, TRBD2, lacks DNA for checking. There are 17 residues in the CDR3. From germline, CDR1 is KGHSH and CDR2 LQKENI. The CDR3 here is CASSPDLRMSSYNEQFF.

The chain recombines TRBV7-2 with TRBJ2-1. Germline V gives CDR1 SGHTA, CDR2 FQGNSA. CDR3 length equals 15 residues. The CDR3: CASSLEVGPHNEQFF.

The genes are TRBV7-3 and TRBJ2-3; TCRdb gives TRBD1 as the D gene, but with no DNA this cannot be confirmed. CDR1 SGHTA and CDR2 FQGTGA come from the germline V gene. There are 16 residues in the CDR3. The CDR3 sequence is CASSPGQTVSTDTQYF.

The J gene is TRBJ2-5, the V gene TRBV29-1; TCRdb lists TRBD1, though no DNA is available to test this call. The CDR3 totals 12 residues. The germline V gene encodes CDR1 SQVTM and CDR2 ANQGSEA. CDR3 residues: CSVVGGGETQYF. Variable domain in full (rest from reference TRBV29-1 and TRBJ2-5): SAVISQKPSRDICQRGTSLTIQCQVDSQVTMMFWYRQQPGQSLTLIATANQGSEATYESGFVIDKFPISRPNLTFSTLTVSNMSPEDSSIYLCSVVGGGETQYFGPGTRLLVL.

The chain employs TRBV12-3 or TRBV12-4 and TRBJ2-7; the TCRdb D gene call, TRBD2, has no DNA to confirm it. The CDR3 sequence is 14 residues long. CDR3 protein: CASRRASGDYEQYF.

The chain joins TRBV4-3 to TRBJ2-3. The germline V gene has CDR1 LGHNA and CDR2 YSLEER. This CDR3 has 13 amino acids. The CDR3 loop is CASSQGTTDTQYF.

The chain carries TRBV21-1 and TRBJ2-7; TCRdb designates TRBD1, a call that cannot be tested without DNA. TRBV21-1 is recorded as a pseudogene. CDR3 length equals 13 residues. This CDR3 reads CASSKAGGYEQYF.

The chain joins TRBV7-9 to TRBJ2-7; with no DNA, the TCRdb D assignment of TRBD1 cannot be verified. The CDR3 consists of 15 residues. Germline V gives CDR1 SEHNR, CDR2 FQNEAQ (reference sequence). The CDR3 sequence is CASSPRGRVSYEQYF.

This rearrangement joins TRBV7-2 to TRBJ2-7; TCRdb indicates TRBD2, and absent DNA this call remains unverified. Germline values: CDR1 SGHTA, CDR2 FQGNSA. The CDR3 totals 16 residues. CDR3 sequence reads: CASSLAPLAGYYEQYF.

The rearrangement uses TRBV5-1 and TRBJ2-5. This CDR3 has 15 residues. The germline V gene encodes CDR1 SGHRS and CDR2 YFSETQ. The CDR3: CASSLTSPNRETQYF. Complete variable domain (other parts from reference TRBV5-1 and TRBJ2-5): KAGVTQTPRYLIKTRGQQVTLSCSPISGHRSVSWYQQTPGQGLQFLFEYFSETQRNKGNFPGRFSGRQFSNSRSEMNVSTLELGDSALYLCASSLTSPNRETQYFGPGTRLLVL.

The gene calls are TRBV5-1 and TRBJ2-7; the TCRdb D gene call, TRBD1, has no DNA to confirm it. Germline values: CDR1 SGHRS, CDR2 YFSETQ. The CDR3 has 17 amino acids. The chain's CDR3 is CASSLTLPGQGSYEQYF.